The present TCR beta chain was sequenced within a study of blood T cell repertoires in COVID-19. The germline gives CDR1 SGHDN, CDR2 FVKESK. The ends lost 4 bases at V and 4 bases at J; junction bases unmatched: 6. There are 17 residues in the CDR3. Original methodology: Amplification from reference gene primers served as the basis for estimated nucleated cell counts. Some clones are missing from TCRdb's copy, which holds only in-frame ones; the method was immunoSEQ multiplex PCR. V and J calls and clone size are copied from that table; D and trimming were computed from the DNA. The data hold 130,000 or so clones, with about four fifths observed a single time.

J is TRBJ2-2 and V is TRBV14, with TRBD2 identical over 13 bases. The receptor comes from a human donor in a cohort sampled during active COVID-19. The sample taken for sequencing was peripheral blood. The CDR3 loop reads CASSPRGTSGITGELFF. The CDR3 nucleotides are TGTGCCAGCAGCCCGAGGGGGACTAGCGGGATCACCGGGGAGCTGTTTTTT.